Each of the 15 T cell receptor beta chains below was sequenced from the same sample in a study. TCRdb processed the 5' RACE reads anew with MiXCR; each CDR3 protein has one entry. Here the sample spans more than 9,000 distinct CDR3 sequences, over 15% being singletons. Tregs were sorted as CD4+CD25+CD127-/low cells. The sequenced sample consisted of Tregs sorted from a lymph node. All receptors come from a female donor with breast cancer.

A note on this clonotype: A single base separates this from a much larger clone, so it may be a read error. This rearrangement joins TRBV4-1 to TRBJ2-1; 9 bases fit TRBD2. Trimming took 8 bases from V and 5 from J; bases not matched to a gene: 10. Germline-derived CDR1 and CDR2 are MGHRA and YSYEKL. This CDR3 region has 15 residues. The CDR3 reads CASGLLAGANNEQFF. For the CDR3, the DNA is TGCGCCAGCGGCCTTTTAGCGGGAGCCAACAATGAGCAGTTCTTC.

This clonotype was observed a handful of times. The chain joins TRBV5-1 to TRBJ2-7, with D possibly matching TRBD1 (6 bases). Trimming left V 0 bases short and J 12 bases short, with 13 bases between. This CDR3 is 12 amino acids long. Germline-derived CDR1 and CDR2 are SGHRS and YFSETQ. CDR3 coding DNA: TGCGCCAGCAGCTTGGGCACAGGGTTGCGGTACTTC. Protein: CASSLGTGLRYF.

The gene calls are TRBV5-1 and TRBJ1-2; the D gene is possibly TRBD1 (5 bases). Germline CDR1 reads SGHRS; CDR2 reads YFSETQ. The V end was cut by 4 bases, the J end by 13 bases, with 17 bases between. CDR3 size: 12 residues. CDR3 coding DNA: TGCGCCAGCAGCGCGGGCCCACAGGAGCCCACCTTC. Translated, it gives CASSAGPQEPTF.

The chain combines TRBV10-3 with TRBJ2-1; D gene uncertain. The CDR3 totals 12 residues. Germline V lookup: CDR1 ENHRY, CDR2 SYGVKD. Trimming took 0 bases from V and 12 from J, leaving 9 bases between them. For the CDR3, the DNA is TGTGCCATCAGTGAGTCGAGTGCTGTGCAGTTCTTC. It translates to CAISESSAVQFF.

By frequency in the sample, this clonotype is medium-sized. The CDR3 reads CASSLDGSGGPQHF. The DNA of the CDR3 is TGTGCCAGCAGCTTAGACGGCTCCGGGGGGCCCCAGCATTTT. The genes are TRBV7-9 and TRBJ1-5; D may be TRBD1 (5 bases). Germline lookup yields CDR1 SEHNR and CDR2 FQNEAQ (reference sequence). V was clipped by 1 base and J by 9 bases, with 13 bases between them. The CDR3 extends over 14 amino acids.

This clonotype qualifies as medium-sized. V and J are TRBV29-1 and TRBJ2-2; D is tentatively TRBD1 or TRBD2 (5 bases each). The CDR3 runs to 16 residues. CDR1 and CDR2 from the germline V gene are SQVTM and ANQGSEA. The ends were cut back, 0 bases at V and 1 base at J, with 12 bases in the middle. CDR3: CSVEDGAGQNTGELFF. The DNA of the CDR3 is TGCAGCGTTGAAGATGGGGCGGGCCAGAACACCGGGGAGCTGTTTTTT.

This clonotype was detected ten times or more. CDR3 DNA: TGTGCCAGTAGTAGTACAGCACGGGGGCAGTTCTTC. It encodes CASSSTARGQFF. V is TRBV19 and J is TRBJ2-1; perhaps TRBD2 as D (5 bases). Germline V gives CDR1 LNHDA, CDR2 SQIVND (reference sequence). The V and J ends lost 4 bases and 12 bases respectively, with 13 bases between them. The CDR3 has 12 amino acids.

In its sample, this clonotype ranks as medium-sized (0.01 to 0.1%). The chain is built from TRBV4-1 and TRBJ1-2; D gene ambiguous. Germline CDR1 reads MGHRA; CDR2 reads YSYEKL. V was shortened by 5 bases and J by 2 bases, with 12 bases between the two germline ends. The CDR3 runs to 14 residues. The CDR3 DNA sequence: TGCGCCAGCAGCAAGCGGACGGACAACTATGGCTACACCTTC. Amino acids: CASSKRTDNYGYTF.

This clonotype has only a few counts. No conserved phenylalanine or tryptophan ends this CDR3, so it is likely a read error. No DNA is shown, since the ends of the CDR3 on it are uncertain; the CDR3 is the one TCRdb lists. V usage is TRBV29-1 and J usage is TRBJ1-1; no DNA check was done on the table's D call, TRBD1. Both ends counted, the CDR3 spans 13 residues. CDR1 and CDR2 (germline): SQVTM, ANQGSEA. The CDR3: CSVPGQLNTEACL.

Details on this clonotype: One end of the junction does not line up with germline, which may come from a read error. The chain couples TRBV7-2 to TRBJ2-2; TRBD2 matches at 7 bases. Germline loops: CDR1 SGHTA, CDR2 FQGNSA. The CDR3 totals 13 residues. As DNA, the CDR3 is TGCGCCAGCAGCCGGGAGGTCGCCGGGGAGCTGTTTTTT. This gives the protein CASSREVAGELFF.

By share of the sample, this clonotype is medium-sized. The chain is built from TRBV5-1 and TRBJ2-1; 9 bases map to TRBD1. Germline trimming cut 5 bases from V and 7 bases from J; bases unmatched to any gene: 7. The CDR3 spans 14 residues. Per germline, CDR1 SGHRS and CDR2 YFSETQ. The CDR3 region is CASSIGTGLNEQFF. In DNA, the CDR3 is TGCGCCAGCAGTATCGGGACAGGGTTGAATGAGCAGTTCTTC.

This clonotype was seen at least ten times. The chain is built from TRBV19 and TRBJ2-2; unclear D gene. Germline-derived CDR1 and CDR2 are LNHDA and SQIVND (reference sequence). V gave up 1 base and J gave up 6 bases, with 6 bases separating them. The CDR3 is 13 residues long. In nucleotides, the CDR3 is TGTGCCAGTAGTATAGGGACCTCCGGGGAGCTGTTTTTT. Amino acid sequence: CASSIGTSGELFF.

By share, this clonotype ranks as medium-sized. The chain recombines TRBV7-9 with TRBJ1-6; 9 bases map to TRBD1. From germline, CDR1 is SEHNR and CDR2 FQNEAQ (reference sequence). CDR3 length equals 17 residues. J was trimmed by 5 bases and V by 5 bases; bases with no gene match: 10. This CDR3 is CASSPEKTGGNNSPLHF. DNA of the CDR3: TGTGCCAGCAGCCCGGAAAAAACAGGGGGCAATAATTCACCCCTCCACTTT. The whole variable domain, remainder taken from reference TRBV7-9 and TRBJ1-6, is DTGVSQNPRHKITKRGQNVTFRCDPISEHNRLYWYRQTLGQGPEFLTYFQNEAQLEKSRLLSDRFSAERPKGSFSTLEIQRTEQGDSAMYLCASSPEKTGGNNSPLHFGNGTRLTVT.

This clonotype is categorized as medium-sized. V is TRBV29-1 and J is TRBJ2-7; TRBD2 matches at 7 bases. The CDR3 has 12 amino acids. Germline CDR1 and CDR2: SQVTM and ANQGSEA. Germline trimming cut 7 bases from V and 3 bases from J; bases unmatched to any gene: 6. The CDR3: CSAGGGVYEQYF. The CDR3 region has the DNA TGCAGCGCTGGGGGAGGGGTCTACGAGCAGTACTTC.

The chain employs TRBV6-2 or TRBV6-3 and TRBJ1-1; 8 bases align to TRBD1. The CDR3 is 14 amino acids. CDR1 and CDR2 (germline): MNHEY, SVGEGT. Trimming removed 4 bases from V and 11 bases from J; junction bases left unmatched: 12. For the CDR3, the DNA is TGTGCCAGCAGTTGGGGACAGGTCTCTTCCCGCGCTTTCTTT. It translates to CASSWGQVSSRAFF.